This entry lists 19 T cell receptor beta chains sequenced from one sample in a study of cytomegalovirus exposure and HLA in healthy donors. The PCR ran on 60 Vbeta and 13 Jbeta primers. Sequenced by immunoSEQ multiplex PCR; TCRdb stores in-frame clones only, minus some. The table has around 120,000 clones, about three quarters seen once; the top ten hold roughly 31%. The sample consisted of PBMCs. The receptor set was obtained from a man aged 55 to 69 in good health and CMV-seropositive.

This clone showed up just a few times. The chain links TRBV11-3 to TRBJ2-7; 10 positions match TRBD1. The germline CDR1 and CDR2 sequences are SGHNT and YENEEA. V shed 3 bases, J shed 4 bases, and the junction held 6 bases outside the gene matches. This CDR3 has 15 residues. The CDR3 bases are TGTGCCAGCAGCTTCAGGACAGGGGGTGTTTACGAGCAGTACTTC. Translated: CASSFRTGGVYEQYF.

This clone came up once. This chain connects TRBV7-9 to TRBJ2-2; 9 bases are a match to TRBD1. CDR3 size: 16 residues. Germline CDR1 and CDR2: SEHNR and FQNEAQ (reference sequence). V shed 1 base and J 6 bases; nucleotides not matched to a gene: 6. CDR3 loop: CASSLDRQGVSGELFF. The DNA of the CDR3 is TGTGCCAGCAGCTTAGACCGACAGGGGGTCTCCGGGGAGCTGTTTTTT.

The chain is built from TRBV5-1 and TRBJ1-1; D call uncertain. The CDR3 is made up of 14 amino acids. The germline gives CDR1 SGHRS, CDR2 YFSETQ. Trimming took 7 bases from V and 2 from J, leaving 15 bases between them. CDR3 protein: CASGRSAGNTEAFF. In nucleotides, the CDR3 is TGCGCCAGCGGGCGAAGCGCGGGAAACACTGAAGCTTTCTTT. Full variable domain (rest looked up from reference TRBV5-1 and TRBJ1-1): KAGVTQTPRYLIKTRGQQVTLSCSPISGHRSVSWYQQTPGQGLQFLFEYFSETQRNKGNFPGRFSGRQFSNSRSEMNVSTLELGDSALYLCASGRSAGNTEAFFGQGTRLTVV.

The chain joins TRBV6-6 to TRBJ1-4; possible D gene TRBD1, 6 bases. The V end lost 2 bases, the J end lost 11 bases, and 12 bases lay between the germline ends. Germline assignment: CDR1 MNHNY and CDR2 SVGAGI (reference sequence). The CDR3 contains 13 residues. CDR3 sequence: CASSYPFDRKLFF. The CDR3 bases are TGTGCCAGCAGTTACCCGTTTGACAGGAAACTGTTTTTT.

The V call is TRBV15, the J call TRBJ1-2, with TRBD1 matching over 7 bases. This CDR3 is built from 13 residues. Per germline, CDR1 LNHNV and CDR2 YYDKDF (reference sequence). V shed 1 base, J shed 7 bases, and the junction held 3 bases outside the gene matches. The CDR3 DNA sequence: TGTGCCACCAGCAGAGGGGGACAGATTGGCTACACCTTC. Its translation: CATSRGGQIGYTF.

The V call is TRBV10-1, the J call TRBJ2-5, with D perhaps TRBD2 (6 bases). V was cut by 0 bases and J by 3 bases, with 8 bases left in between. Looked up from germline, CDR1 is WNHNN and CDR2 is SYGVQD (reference sequence). The CDR3 extends over 14 amino acids. CDR3 sequence: CASSESRTKETQYF. The CDR3 DNA sequence: TGCGCCAGCAGTGAGTCGAGGACTAAAGAGACCCAGTACTTC.

The chain employs TRBV6-1 and TRBJ1-4, with a weak D call TRBD1 (5 bases). V was trimmed by 4 bases and J by 0 bases, leaving 18 bases between them. Germline loops: CDR1 MNHNS, CDR2 SASEGT. The CDR3 sequence is 18 residues long. As DNA, the CDR3 is TGTGCCAGCAGTGCAACCCTCCGGGGGTCGGCAACTAATGAAAAACTGTTTTTT. Translating it yields CASSATLRGSATNEKLFF.

The chain is built from TRBV19 and TRBJ1-2, with 7 bases identical to TRBD1. The CDR3 runs to 15 residues. Trimming cost V 8 bases and J 7 bases; bases outside gene matches: 16. From germline, CDR1 is LNHDA and CDR2 SQIVND (reference sequence). The DNA of the CDR3 is TGTGCCAGTCAAACGACGGAGGGGGCGCATAGTGGCTACACCTTC. It is translated as CASQTTEGAHSGYTF.

The rearrangement joins TRBV2 to TRBJ2-1; unclear D gene. V was pared by 2 bases and J by 0 bases, with 8 bases between. The CDR3 is made up of 15 amino acids. Looked up from germline, CDR1 is SNHLY and CDR2 is FYNNEI. The CDR3 loop is CASSERSNSYNEQFF. The CDR3 DNA sequence: TGTGCCAGCAGTGAACGGTCGAACTCCTACAATGAGCAGTTCTTC.

The chain couples TRBV14 to TRBJ2-5; TRBD1 matches at 10 bases. The J call is uncertain, as TRBJ2-7 better fits the DNA end. CDR3 size: 15 residues. CDR1 SGHDN and CDR2 FVKESK come from the germline V gene. The CDR3 here is CASSLGGTGVYEQYF. CDR3 sequence (DNA): TGTGCCAGCAGCCTTGGGGGGACAGGGGTGTACGAGCAGTACTTC.

Worth noting for this clone: An end of the junction does not agree with germline; a read error may underlie this. The J gene is TRBJ2-1, the V gene TRBV7-7; no firm D call. The CDR3 covers 14 residues. Germline V gene lookup returns CDR1 SSHAT and CDR2 FNYEAQ (reference sequence). The DNA of the CDR3 is TGTGCTAGCAGCTTAGTAAAGTGGAGTTCTAAACAGTTCTTC. Protein sequence: CASSLVKWSSKQFF. The full variable domain, rest sourced from reference TRBV7-7 and TRBJ2-1, is GAGVSQSPRYKVTKRGQDVTLRCDPISSHATLYWYQQALGQGPEFLTYFNYEAQPDKSGLPSDRFSAERPEGSISTLTIQRTEQRDSAMYRCASSLVKWSSKQFFGPGTRLTVL.

The rearrangement links TRBV5-1 to TRBJ2-7; tentative D call: TRBD1 (5 bases). With 0 bases removed from V and 4 bases from J, the gap between germline ends came to 8 bases. The length of the CDR3 is 13 residues. CDR1 is SGHRS, CDR2 YFSETQ, per germline. The CDR3 nucleotides read TGCGCCAGCAGCTTGGATAGGGGTTACGAGCAGTACTTC. Translated: CASSLDRGYEQYF.

The J gene is TRBJ1-5, the V gene TRBV28; possibly TRBD1 for D (5 bases). Trimming took off 3 bases at V and 2 bases at J, with 8 bases between the two ends. Germline V gives CDR1 MDHEN, CDR2 SYDVKM. This CDR3 is 14 amino acids long. CDR3 in DNA: TGTGCCAGCAGTTTGGGGGGGGGCAATCAGCCCCAGCATTTT. It translates to CASSLGGGNQPQHF.

In DNA form, the CDR3 reads TGTGCCATCAGGGGAGGGGTCTCTGGGGCCAACGTCCTGACTTTC. Protein: CAIRGGVSGANVLTF. This chain connects TRBV10-3 to TRBJ2-6, with 7 positions matching TRBD2. V trimming: 6 bases; J trimming: 0 bases; junction bases outside the gene matches: 2. CDR3 length: 15 residues. Germline CDR1 and CDR2: ENHRY and SYGVKD.

The rearrangement uses TRBV6-1 and TRBJ1-1, with D perhaps TRBD1 (5 bases). CDR1 and CDR2 (germline): MNHNS, SASEGT. This CDR3 region has 12 residues. With 5 bases removed from V and 11 bases from J, the gap between germline ends came to 15 bases. The CDR3 reads CASSPRDSRAFF. The CDR3 nucleotides are TGTGCCAGCAGTCCCCGGGACTCTAGGGCTTTCTTT.

The V call is TRBV7-3, the J call TRBJ1-2; D uncertain. V was cut by 5 bases and J by 9 bases, with 22 bases left in between. Per germline, CDR1 SGHTA and CDR2 FQGTGA. CDR3 length: 15 amino acids. The CDR3 DNA reads TGTGCCAGCAGCCCAGATCTCGGCCAACTATCGAGCTACACCTTC. Translated: CASSPDLGQLSSYTF.

This chain joins TRBV5-4 and TRBJ1-3; 7 bases map to TRBD1. Germline lookup yields CDR1 SGHNT and CDR2 YYREEE (reference sequence). This CDR3 has 15 amino acids. V was pared by 0 bases and J by 3 bases, with 3 bases of the junction left unmatched. The CDR3 protein is CASSLDGTDGNTIYF. The CDR3 coding sequence is TGTGCCAGCAGCTTGGACGGGACAGATGGAAACACCATATATTTT.

V is TRBV18 and J is TRBJ2-1, with D maybe TRBD2 (6 bases). This CDR3 is 15 amino acids long. The germline V and J ends were trimmed by 4 bases and 3 bases, with 13 bases remaining between them. Looked up from germline, CDR1 is KGHSH and CDR2 is LQKENI. As DNA, the CDR3 is TGTGCCAGCTCACTAACCGGGACTCACTACAATGAGCAGTTCTTC. This codes for CASSLTGTHYNEQFF.

This rearrangement joins TRBV5-1 to TRBJ2-5; weak D call: TRBD1 (6 bases). The CDR3 length is 16 residues. The V end was cut by 0 bases, the J end by 2 bases, with 14 bases between. Germline CDR1 reads SGHRS; CDR2 reads YFSETQ. For the CDR3, the DNA is TGCGCCAGCAGCTTGGTCTTTAGGACAGAACAAGAGACCCAGTACTTC. This encodes CASSLVFRTEQETQYF.